These T cell receptor beta chains were read from a single sample in a study of blood T cell repertoires in COVID-19. Assay used: immunoSEQ multiplex PCR; TCRdb lists only in-frame clones, some missing. The sample consists of about 210,000 clones, about 83% of them appearing once. The sequenced sample was peripheral blood. These receptors were collected from a woman aged 45-65 years with acute or convalescent COVID-19. Each CDR3 is given with its conserved first and last residue. The D gene is left open where the match is weak.

TRBD2	TRBV4-1	TRBJ2-3	CASSQGPAGGQVDTQYF	TGCGCCAGCAGCCAAGGGCCAGCGGGAGGGCAGGTAGATACGCAGTATTTT
TRBD1	TRBV11-2	TRBJ1-1	CASSLVGTGGNEAFF	TGTGCCAGCAGCTTAGTTGGGACAGGGGGAAATGAAGCTTTCTTT
TRBD1	TRBV28	TRBJ1-5	CASSPGQGDSNQPQHF	TGTGCCAGCAGTCCGGGACAGGGGGATAGCAATCAGCCCCAGCATTTT
-	TRBV18	TRBJ2-6	CASSAMLTVTGANVLTF	TGTGCCAGCTCAGCCATGCTGACAGTCACTGGGGCCAACGTCCTGACTTTC
TRBD1	TRBV11-2	TRBJ1-2	CASSVGQGFGYTF	TGTGCCAGCAGCGTGGGACAGGGGTTTGGCTACACCTTC
-	TRBV30	TRBJ1-1	CAWSRTLSEAFF	TGTGCCTGGAGTCGTACTTTATCTGAAGCTTTCTTT
-	TRBV7-8	TRBJ2-2	CASSLVGSWAASVNTGELFF	TGTGCCAGCAGCTTAGTCGGGTCTTGGGCGGCTAGCGTGAACACCGGGGAGCTGTTTTTT
-	TRBV28	TRBJ2-2	CASSLGGRESGELFF	TGTGCCAGCAGCCTGGGTGGGAGAGAATCCGGGGAGCTGTTTTTT
-	TRBV30	TRBJ2-7	CAWSPGYEQYF	TGTGCCTGGAGCCCGGGGTACGAGCAGTACTTC
-	TRBV5-1	TRBJ1-4	CASSLGGRGNEKLFF	TGCGCCAGCAGCTTGGGAGGGAGAGGAAATGAAAAACTGTTTTTT
-	TRBV7-2	TRBJ2-7	CASSPPRVGANLYEQYF	TGTGCCAGCAGCCCCCCTCGGGTGGGGGCGAACCTCTACGAGCAGTACTTC
-	TRBV2	TRBJ2-2	CASSWTITGELFF	TGTGCCAGCAGTTGGACTATCACCGGGGAGCTGTTTTTT